Here is one TCR beta chain with its context. The source of the sample is a study of blood T cell repertoires in COVID-19. Sequencing was performed with immunoSEQ multiplex PCR; in TCRdb, only in-frame clones are kept and a portion is missing. In the table there are 150,000 to 200,000 clones, roughly 87% of which are singletons. Germline V gene data show CDR1 as SGHRS and CDR2 as YFSETQ. The V gene lost 1 base and the J gene lost 7 bases, with 15 bases spanning the gap. The CDR3 consists of 15 residues. The sequence came from a woman in her 70s with COVID-19, enrolled during active disease. Material for sequencing was peripheral blood. The chain is built from TRBV5-1 and TRBJ2-1, with D perhaps TRBD2 (5 bases). This CDR3 reads CASSLLAIIPNEQFF. Written as DNA, the CDR3 is TGCGCCAGCAGCTTGTTAGCGATAATTCCGAATGAGCAGTTCTTC.